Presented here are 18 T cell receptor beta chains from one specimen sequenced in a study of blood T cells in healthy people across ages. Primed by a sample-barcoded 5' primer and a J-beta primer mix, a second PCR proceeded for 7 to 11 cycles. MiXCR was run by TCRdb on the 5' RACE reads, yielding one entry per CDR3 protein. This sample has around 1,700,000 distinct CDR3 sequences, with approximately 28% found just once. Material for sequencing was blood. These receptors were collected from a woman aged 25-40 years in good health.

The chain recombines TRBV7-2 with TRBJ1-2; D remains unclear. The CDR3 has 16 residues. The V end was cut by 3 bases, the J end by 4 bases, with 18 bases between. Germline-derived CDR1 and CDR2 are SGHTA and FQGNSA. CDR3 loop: CASSLERVPDVYGYTF. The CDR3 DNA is TGTGCCAGCAGCTTGGAGCGGGTTCCTGATGTCTATGGCTACACCTTC.

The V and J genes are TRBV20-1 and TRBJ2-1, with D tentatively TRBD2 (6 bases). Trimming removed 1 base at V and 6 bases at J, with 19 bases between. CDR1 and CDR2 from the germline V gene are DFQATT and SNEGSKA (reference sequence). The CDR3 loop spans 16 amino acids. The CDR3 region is CSARGGVGGRGNEQFF. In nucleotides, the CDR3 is TGCAGTGCTAGAGGGGGAGTGGGGGGTCGGGGCAATGAGCAGTTCTTC.

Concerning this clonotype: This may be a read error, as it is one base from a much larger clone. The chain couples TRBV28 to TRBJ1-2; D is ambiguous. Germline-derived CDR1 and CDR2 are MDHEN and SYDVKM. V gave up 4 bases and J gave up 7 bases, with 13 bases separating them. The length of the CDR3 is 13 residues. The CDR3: CASSWLGICGYTF. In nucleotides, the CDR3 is TGTGCCAGCAGTTGGTTGGGGATCTGTGGCTACACCTTC.

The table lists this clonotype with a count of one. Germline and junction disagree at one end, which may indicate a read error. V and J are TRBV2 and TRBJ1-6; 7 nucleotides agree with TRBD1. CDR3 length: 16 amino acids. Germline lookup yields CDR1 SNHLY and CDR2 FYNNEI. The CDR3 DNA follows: TGTGCCAGCAGTGAGCTCAGGGGGACCTCTAATTCACCTCTCCACTTT. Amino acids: CASSELRGTSNSPLHF.

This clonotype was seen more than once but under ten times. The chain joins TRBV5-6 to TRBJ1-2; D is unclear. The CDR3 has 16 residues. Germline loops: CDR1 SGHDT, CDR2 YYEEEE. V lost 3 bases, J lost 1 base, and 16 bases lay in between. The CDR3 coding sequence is TGTGCCAGCAGCTCCTCGGTCCCGCGGGGTAACTATGGCTACACCTTC. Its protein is CASSSSVPRGNYGYTF.

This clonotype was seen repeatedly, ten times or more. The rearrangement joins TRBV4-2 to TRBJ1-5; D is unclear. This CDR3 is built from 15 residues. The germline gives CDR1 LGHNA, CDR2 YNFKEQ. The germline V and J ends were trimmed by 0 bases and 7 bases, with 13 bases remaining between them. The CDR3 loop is CASSQDFRVGQPQHF. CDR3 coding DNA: TGTGCCAGCAGCCAAGATTTCCGGGTCGGCCAGCCCCAGCATTTT.

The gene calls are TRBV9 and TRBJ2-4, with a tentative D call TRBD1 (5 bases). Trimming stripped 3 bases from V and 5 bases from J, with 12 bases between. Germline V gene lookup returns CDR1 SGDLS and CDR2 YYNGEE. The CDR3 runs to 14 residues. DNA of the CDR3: TGTGCCAGCAGCGACAGGTTTGGGGAAAACATTCAGTACTTC. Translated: CASSDRFGENIQYF.

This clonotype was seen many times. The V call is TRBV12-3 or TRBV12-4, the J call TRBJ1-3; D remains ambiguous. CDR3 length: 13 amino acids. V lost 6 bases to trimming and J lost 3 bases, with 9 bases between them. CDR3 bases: TGTGCCAGCAGCAGCAACAATGGAAACACCATATATTTT. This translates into CASSSNNGNTIYF.

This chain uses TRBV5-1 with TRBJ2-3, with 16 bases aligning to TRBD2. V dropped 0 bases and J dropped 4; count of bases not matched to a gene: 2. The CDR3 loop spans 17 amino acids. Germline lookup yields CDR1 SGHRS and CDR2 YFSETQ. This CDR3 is CASSLEGLAGGPDTQYF. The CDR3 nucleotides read TGCGCCAGCAGCTTGGAGGGACTAGCGGGAGGGCCAGATACGCAGTATTTT.

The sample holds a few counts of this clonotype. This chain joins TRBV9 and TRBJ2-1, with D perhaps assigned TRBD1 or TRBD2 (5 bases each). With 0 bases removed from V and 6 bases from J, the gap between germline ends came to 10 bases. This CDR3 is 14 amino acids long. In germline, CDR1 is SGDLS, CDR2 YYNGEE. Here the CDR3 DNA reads TGTGCCAGCAGCGTAGTTTCCGGGACCAATGAGCAGTTCTTC. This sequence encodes CASSVVSGTNEQFF.

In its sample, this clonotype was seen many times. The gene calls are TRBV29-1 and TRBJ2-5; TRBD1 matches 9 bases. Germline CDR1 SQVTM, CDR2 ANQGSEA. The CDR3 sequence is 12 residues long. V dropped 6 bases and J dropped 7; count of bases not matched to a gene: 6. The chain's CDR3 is CSVNRGLGTQYF. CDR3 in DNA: TGCAGCGTAAACAGGGGGCTGGGGACCCAGTACTTC.

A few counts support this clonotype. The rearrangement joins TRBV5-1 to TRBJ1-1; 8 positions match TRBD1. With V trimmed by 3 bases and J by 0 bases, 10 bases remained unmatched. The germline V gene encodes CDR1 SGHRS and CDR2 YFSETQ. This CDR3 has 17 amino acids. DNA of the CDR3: TGCGCCAGCAGCTCAACGACAGGGGCGAGAATGAACACTGAAGCTTTCTTT. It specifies CASSSTTGARMNTEAFF.

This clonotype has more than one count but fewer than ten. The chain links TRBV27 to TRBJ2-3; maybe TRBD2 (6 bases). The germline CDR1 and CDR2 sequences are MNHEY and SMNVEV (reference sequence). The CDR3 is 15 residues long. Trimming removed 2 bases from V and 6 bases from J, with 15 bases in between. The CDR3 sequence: CASSLGPLGRDTQYF. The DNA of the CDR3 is TGTGCCAGCAGTTTAGGGCCCCTGGGGAGGGATACGCAGTATTTT.

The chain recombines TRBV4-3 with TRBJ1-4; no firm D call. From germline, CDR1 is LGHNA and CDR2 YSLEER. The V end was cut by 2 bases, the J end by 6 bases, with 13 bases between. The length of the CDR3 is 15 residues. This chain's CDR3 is CASSQLVGRDEKLFF. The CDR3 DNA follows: TGCGCCAGCAGCCAACTAGTAGGAAGAGATGAAAAACTGTTTTTT.

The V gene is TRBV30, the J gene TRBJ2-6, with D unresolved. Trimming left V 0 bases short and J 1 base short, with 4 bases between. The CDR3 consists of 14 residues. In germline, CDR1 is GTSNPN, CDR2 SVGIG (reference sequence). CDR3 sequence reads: CAWSVRSGANVLTF. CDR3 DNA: TGTGCCTGGAGTGTGCGGTCTGGGGCCAACGTCCTGACTTTC.

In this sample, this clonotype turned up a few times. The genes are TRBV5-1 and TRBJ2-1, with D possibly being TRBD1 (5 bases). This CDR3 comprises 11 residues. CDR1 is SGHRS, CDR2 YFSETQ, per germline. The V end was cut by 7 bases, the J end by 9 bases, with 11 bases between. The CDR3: CASQLQGEQFF. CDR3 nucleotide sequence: TGCGCCAGCCAACTCCAGGGTGAGCAGTTCTTC.

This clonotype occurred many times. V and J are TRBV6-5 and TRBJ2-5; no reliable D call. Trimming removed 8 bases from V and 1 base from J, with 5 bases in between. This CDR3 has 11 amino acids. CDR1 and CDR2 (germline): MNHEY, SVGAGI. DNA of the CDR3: TGTGCCAGCGATACCCAAGAGACCCAGTACTTC. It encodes CASDTQETQYF.

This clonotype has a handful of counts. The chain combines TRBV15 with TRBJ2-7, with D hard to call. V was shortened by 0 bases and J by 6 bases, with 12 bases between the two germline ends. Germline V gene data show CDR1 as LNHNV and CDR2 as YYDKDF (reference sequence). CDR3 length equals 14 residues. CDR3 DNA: TGTGCCACCAGCAGAGATCGGAAACTCTCCGAGCAGTACTTC. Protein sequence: CATSRDRKLSEQYF.